This T cell receptor (beta chain) is drawn from a study of regulatory T cells in long-lasting Graves disease. Both iRepertoire HTBI primers and Arm-PCR of CDR3 regions were used to build the TCR beta libraries. TCRdb reprocessed the multiplex PCR reads with MiXCR, giving one entry per CDR3 protein. The sample shows 450,000 to 600,000 distinct CDR3 sequences, about 13% of them seen only once. General study findings and limits: Favored usage of TRBV28, TRBJ1-2 and TRBJ2-5 was recorded in persistent disease.

J lost 6 bases, V lost 6 bases, and 7 bases had no gene match. CDR1 is MNHEY and CDR2 is SMNVEV in the germline V gene (reference sequence). CDR3 length equals 14 residues. This clonotype was picked up many times. The target antigen is unknown. Time point meaning: newly diagnosed GD, antithyroid drugs for less than 3 months. The TCR library used RNA extracted from PBMCs. Graves' disease diagnoses followed American Thyroid Association guidelines. The same specimen was also included in a second study, on T cells in Graves' hyperthyroidism and ophthalmopathy. That publication notes: Ophthalmopathy, as predicted by the model, came a median 6.5 months after the prediction.

This receptor was identified in a man aged 25-45 years with Graves disease. The chain carries TRBV27 and TRBJ2-3; 9 nucleotides agree with TRBD1. Sequencing used peripheral blood mononuclear cells (PBMCs), obtained at new diagnosis, from a patient treated with antithyroid drugs. CDR3 sequence (DNA): TGTGCCAGCAGGAGACAGGGGGTTTGGGATACGCAGTATTTT. It specifies CASRRQGVWDTQYF.